A single sample gave rise to the 22 T cell receptor beta chains below, sequenced in a study of blood T cell repertoires in COVID-19. The method was immunoSEQ multiplex PCR; TCRdb's version includes in-frame clones alone and lacks a portion of them. The top ten hold about 15% of the sample, which has around 60,000 clones, about 86% seen once. Sequencing input: peripheral blood. The receptor set was obtained from a human donor in a cohort sampled during active COVID-19.

This sequence joins TRBV6-6 and TRBJ2-1, with D possibly being TRBD2 (5 bases). CDR1 and CDR2 from the germline V gene are MNHNY and SVGAGI (reference sequence). The CDR3 contains 12 residues. The V end was cut by 7 bases, the J end by 3 bases, with 7 bases between. The CDR3 region has the DNA TGTGCCAGCAATGGACTCTACAATGAGCAGTTCTTC. The encoded protein is CASNGLYNEQFF.

This clone was counted only a few times. The chain recombines TRBV9 with TRBJ2-1, with 10 bases lining up with TRBD2. CDR1 is SGDLS, CDR2 YYNGEE, per germline. The CDR3 has 15 amino acids. The trim removed 0 bases at V and 8 bases at J, leaving 5 bases unmatched. The CDR3 protein is CASSVEELAGHEQFF. The CDR3 DNA sequence: TGTGCCAGCAGCGTAGAAGAACTAGCGGGACATGAGCAGTTCTTC.

The genes are TRBV27 and TRBJ2-2; TRBD1 is a possible D gene (6 bases). The CDR3 is 15 amino acids. Germline CDR1 and CDR2: MNHEY and SMNVEV (reference sequence). The V end was cut by 6 bases, the J end by 0 bases, with 11 bases between. CDR3 amino acids: CASRDSQANTGELFF. The CDR3 coding sequence is TGTGCCAGCAGGGACAGTCAAGCGAACACCGGGGAGCTGTTTTTT.

V is TRBV28 and J is TRBJ2-1; D is undetermined. With 8 bases removed from V and 2 bases from J, the gap between germline ends came to 10 bases. The germline V gene encodes CDR1 MDHEN and CDR2 SYDVKM. The CDR3 is made up of 13 amino acids. The CDR3 region has the DNA TGTGCCAGCGGTCTTGGCCCCTACAATGAGCAGTTCTTC. It codes for CASGLGPYNEQFF.

Comment on this clone: Other DNA sequences in the same sample also yield this CDR3. The rearrangement uses TRBV5-1 and TRBJ2-1; D is ambiguous. CDR3 length: 14 amino acids. Germline V gene sequence: CDR1 SGHRS, CDR2 YFSETQ. V was clipped by 0 bases and J by 0 bases, with 4 bases between them. CDR3 residues: CASSLDSSYNEQFF. The CDR3 region has the DNA TGCGCCAGCAGCTTGGACAGCTCCTACAATGAGCAGTTCTTC.

This sequence joins TRBV6-1 and TRBJ2-7, with D tentatively TRBD1 (5 bases). Germline V CDR1 and CDR2: MNHNS, SASEGT. V was clipped by 4 bases and J by 2 bases, with 18 bases between them. The CDR3 loop spans 16 amino acids. This CDR3 is CASSGERTTNTYEQYF. In DNA form, the CDR3 reads TGTGCCAGCAGTGGAGAGAGGACAACCAACACCTACGAGCAGTACTTC.

The CDR3 loop reads CASSYPGGTGRRAQYF. CDR3 nucleotides: TGTGCCAGCAGTTATCCCGGGGGGACAGGGAGAAGGGCCCAGTACTTC. The chain joins TRBV28 to TRBJ2-5; 9 bases line up with TRBD1. The CDR3 is 16 amino acids. Germline V gives CDR1 MDHEN, CDR2 SYDVKM. Trimming cost V 4 bases and J 9 bases; bases outside gene matches: 15.

The rearrangement links TRBV4-2 to TRBJ2-7; a possible D gene is TRBD2 (5 bases). The CDR3 is made up of 17 amino acids. V was cut by 1 base and J by 0 bases, with 16 bases left in between. The V gene's germline CDR1 is LGHNA and CDR2 YNFKEQ. The CDR3 sequence: CASSQGTGGYRSYEQYF. The CDR3 DNA is TGTGCCAGCAGCCAAGGCACTGGCGGGTACCGCTCCTACGAGCAGTACTTC.

The sample holds a few counts of this clone. The V call is TRBV6-2 or TRBV6-3, the J call TRBJ2-7; no clear D gene. V lost 2 bases and J 3 bases, leaving 11 bases between the germline ends. Germline loops: CDR1 MNHEY, CDR2 SVGEGT. This CDR3 has 14 amino acids. The CDR3 region is CASSYASTFYEQYF. CDR3 nucleotide sequence: TGTGCCAGCAGTTACGCCTCTACCTTCTACGAGCAGTACTTC.

This clone occurred a few times. The CDR3 region has the DNA TGTGCCAGCTCACCGGGACAGGGGGAAAGGCCCCAGCATTTT. It specifies CASSPGQGERPQHF. This chain links TRBV18 with TRBJ1-5; 11 bases line up with TRBD1. CDR3 length: 14 residues. V shed 3 bases, J shed 9 bases, and the junction held 4 bases outside the gene matches. Per germline, CDR1 KGHSH and CDR2 LQKENI.

The V call is TRBV5-1, the J call TRBJ2-7, with D perhaps matching TRBD2 (6 bases). Germline values: CDR1 SGHRS, CDR2 YFSETQ. This CDR3 has 17 amino acids. The germline V and J ends were trimmed by 2 bases and 0 bases, with 18 bases remaining between them. CDR3 nucleotides: TGCGCCAGCAGCTTAACGGCTCGGGAGAAGTACTCCTACGAGCAGTACTTC. Protein sequence: CASSLTAREKYSYEQYF.

The chain uses TRBV11-1 and TRBJ2-7; D might be TRBD1 (9 bases). This CDR3 is built from 14 residues. The ends were cut back, 8 bases at V and 0 bases at J, with 14 bases in the middle. Germline-derived CDR1 and CDR2 are SGHAT and FQDESV (reference sequence). The CDR3 sequence: CASGQGTSSYEQYF. CDR3 bases: TGTGCCAGCGGACAGGGGACTAGCTCCTACGAGCAGTACTTC.

The chain employs TRBV5-4 and TRBJ2-5, with TRBD2 as a possible D gene (6 bases). The CDR3 runs to 13 residues. The V gene lost 0 bases and the J gene lost 5 bases, with 8 bases spanning the gap. CDR1 and CDR2 from the germline V gene are SGHNT and YYREEE (reference sequence). Here the CDR3 reads CASSLAGGETQYF. The DNA of the CDR3 is TGTGCCAGCAGCTTGGCCGGAGGGGAGACCCAGTACTTC.

Regarding this clone: The junction shows a germline mismatch at one end, possibly a read error. CDR3 in DNA: TGCAGCGGTGAACGGGGGACCGAGCAGTACTTC. It codes for CSGERGTEQYF. V and J are TRBV29-1 and TRBJ2-7; D might be TRBD2 (6 bases). This CDR3 comprises 11 residues. Germline values: CDR1 SQVTM, CDR2 ANQGSEA.

This clone was counted between two and nine times. The genes are TRBV7-9 and TRBJ2-7, with 9 bases matching TRBD1. The germline CDR1 and CDR2 sequences are SEHNR and FQNEAQ (reference sequence). The CDR3 has 14 residues. Germline trimming cut 4 bases from V and 4 bases from J; bases unmatched to any gene: 5. CDR3 sequence: CASSSRQGEYEQYF. In nucleotides, the CDR3 is TGTGCCAGCAGCTCAAGACAGGGGGAATACGAGCAGTACTTC. Variable domain in full (rest from reference TRBV7-9 and TRBJ2-7): DTGVSQNPRHKITKRGQNVTFRCDPISEHNRLYWYRQTLGQGPEFLTYFQNEAQLEKSRLLSDRFSAERPKGSFSTLEIQRTEQGDSAMYLCASSSRQGEYEQYFGPGTRLTVT.

V usage is TRBV19 and J usage is TRBJ2-7, with TRBD2 identical over 13 bases. Germline assignment: CDR1 LNHDA and CDR2 SQIVND (reference sequence). V gave up 4 bases and J gave up 3 bases; unmatched junction bases: 6. The CDR3 spans 16 residues. CDR3: CASSTLLAGGVYEQYF. The CDR3 bases are TGTGCCAGTAGTACCCTACTAGCGGGAGGGGTCTACGAGCAGTACTTC.

The rearrangement joins TRBV5-4 to TRBJ1-2; 7 bases match TRBD1. The CDR3 sequence is 15 residues long. From germline, CDR1 is SGHNT and CDR2 YYREEE (reference sequence). V lost 0 bases and J lost 3; bases outside the gene matches: 5. The CDR3 is CASSLAQGSDYGYTF. CDR3 nucleotide sequence: TGTGCCAGCAGCTTGGCACAGGGGAGCGACTATGGCTACACCTTC.

The J gene is TRBJ1-2, the V gene TRBV28, with 7 bases identical to TRBD1. After removal of 6 bases from V and 2 bases from J, the junction contained 6 bases not matched to a gene. Germline CDR1 MDHEN, CDR2 SYDVKM. The CDR3 length is 14 residues. The DNA for the CDR3 is TGTGCCAGCAGCCTGATACAGGGGAACTATGGCTACACCTTC. Its protein product is CASSLIQGNYGYTF.

The CDR3 protein is CASSLGQYEQYF. The CDR3 coding sequence is TGTGCCAGCAGTTTGGGACAGTACGAGCAGTACTTC. This rearrangement joins TRBV28 to TRBJ2-7, with TRBD1 matching over 7 bases. This CDR3 has 12 residues. J lost 4 bases, V lost 3 bases, and 0 bases had no gene match. Germline-derived CDR1 and CDR2 are MDHEN and SYDVKM.

The chain links TRBV7-9 to TRBJ2-7; 8 bases are shared with TRBD1. The CDR3 covers 16 residues. V gave up 5 bases and J gave up 2 bases; unmatched junction bases: 11. Germline CDR1 reads SEHNR; CDR2 reads FQNEAQ (reference sequence). CDR3 DNA: TGTGCCAGCAGCCCTCCATGGGGACAGGCCACCTACGAGCAGTACTTC. Its protein product is CASSPPWGQATYEQYF.

The CDR3 nucleotides read TGTGCCAGCAGCTTAAGGCCGCCGACAGGGCCCTCCTACGAGCAGTACTTC. Translating gives CASSLRPPTGPSYEQYF. The rearrangement links TRBV7-6 to TRBJ2-7; 7 bases agree with TRBD1. Germline CDR1 and CDR2: SGHVS and FNYEAQ. The CDR3 is made up of 17 amino acids. V dropped 2 bases and J dropped 0; count of bases not matched to a gene: 10.

The J gene is TRBJ1-3, the V gene TRBV9, with TRBD1 matching 8 bases. CDR3 size: 17 residues. Germline V gene sequence: CDR1 SGDLS, CDR2 YYNGEE. V gave up 3 bases and J gave up 0 bases; unmatched junction bases: 8. The DNA of the CDR3 is TGTGCCAGCAGCGCGGACAGGGTACAACTCTCTGGAAACACCATATATTTT. This translates into CASSADRVQLSGNTIYF.